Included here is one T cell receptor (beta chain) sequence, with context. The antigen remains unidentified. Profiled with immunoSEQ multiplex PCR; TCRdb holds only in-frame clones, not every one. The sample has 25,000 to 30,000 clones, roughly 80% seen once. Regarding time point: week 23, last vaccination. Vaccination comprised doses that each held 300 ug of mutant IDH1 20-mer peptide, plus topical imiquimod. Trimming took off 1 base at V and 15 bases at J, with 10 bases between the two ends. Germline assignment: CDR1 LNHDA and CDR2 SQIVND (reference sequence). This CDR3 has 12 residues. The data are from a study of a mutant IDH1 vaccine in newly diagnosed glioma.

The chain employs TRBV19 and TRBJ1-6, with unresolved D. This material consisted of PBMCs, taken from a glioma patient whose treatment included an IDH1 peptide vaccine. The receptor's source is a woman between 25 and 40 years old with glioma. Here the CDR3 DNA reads TGTGCCAGTAGTATAGGGGCCAATCGCCTCCACTTT. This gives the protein CASSIGANRLHF.